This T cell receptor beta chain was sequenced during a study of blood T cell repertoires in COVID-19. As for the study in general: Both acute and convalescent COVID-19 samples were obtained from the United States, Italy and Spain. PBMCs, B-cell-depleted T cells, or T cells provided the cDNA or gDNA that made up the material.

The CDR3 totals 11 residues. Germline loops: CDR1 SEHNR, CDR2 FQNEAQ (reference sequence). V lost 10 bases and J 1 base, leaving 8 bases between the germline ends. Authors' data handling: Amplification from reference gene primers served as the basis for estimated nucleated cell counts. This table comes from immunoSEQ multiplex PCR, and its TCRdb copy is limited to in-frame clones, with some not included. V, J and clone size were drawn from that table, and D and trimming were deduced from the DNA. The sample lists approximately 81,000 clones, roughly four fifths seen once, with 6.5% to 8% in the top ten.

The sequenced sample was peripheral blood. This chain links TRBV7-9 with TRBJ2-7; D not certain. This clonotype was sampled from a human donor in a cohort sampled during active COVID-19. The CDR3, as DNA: TGTGCCACCACTTCTTCCTACGAGCAGTACTTC. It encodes CATTSSYEQYF. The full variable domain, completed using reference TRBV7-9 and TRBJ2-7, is DTGVSQNPRHKITKRGQNVTFRCDPISEHNRLYWYRQTLGQGPEFLTYFQNEAQLEKSRLLSDRFSAERPKGSFSTLEIQRTEQGDSAMYLCATTSSYEQYFGPGTRLTVT.